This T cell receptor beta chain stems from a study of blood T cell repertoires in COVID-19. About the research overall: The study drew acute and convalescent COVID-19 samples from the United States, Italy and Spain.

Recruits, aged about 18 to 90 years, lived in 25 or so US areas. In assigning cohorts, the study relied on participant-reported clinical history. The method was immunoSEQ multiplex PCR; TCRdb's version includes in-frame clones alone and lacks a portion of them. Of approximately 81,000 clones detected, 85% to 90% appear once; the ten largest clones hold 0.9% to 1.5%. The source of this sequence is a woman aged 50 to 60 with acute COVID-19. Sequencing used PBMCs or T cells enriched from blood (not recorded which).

CDR3 sequence (DNA): TGTGCTACAGGGGGCGCAAGGAACACTGAAGCTTTCTTT. As protein: CATGGARNTEAFF. The V and J genes are TRBV6-5 and TRBJ1-1; 9 bases line up with TRBD1. The V gene's germline CDR1 is MNHEY and CDR2 SVGAGI. This CDR3 is 13 amino acids long.